The 24 T cell receptor beta chains listed next were all sequenced from one sample in a study of blood T cell repertoires in COVID-19. Generated by immunoSEQ multiplex PCR, the TCRdb table keeps only in-frame clones and is missing some. Here the sample spans a few hundred thousand clones, roughly 80% being singletons. Sequencing was carried out using PBMCs or T cells enriched from blood (not recorded which). All receptors come from a man aged 40-55 years who had been exposed to COVID-19.

The CDR3 loop is CASSIDRYSSQPYNQPQHF. The CDR3 DNA reads as TGTGCCAGTAGTATAGATCGGTACAGCTCTCAGCCCTATAATCAGCCCCAGCATTTT. The chain employs TRBV19 and TRBJ1-5; D is unclear. Germline CDR1 reads LNHDA; CDR2 reads SQIVND (reference sequence). V dropped 0 bases and J dropped 4 bases, with 22 bases sitting between them. CDR3 length: 19 residues.

The gene calls are TRBV3-1 (or the pseudogene TRBV3-2) and TRBJ1-1; D unresolved. The CDR3 has 14 amino acids. V was pared by 0 bases and J by 1 base, with 6 bases between. Germline CDR1 LGHDT, CDR2 YNNKEL (reference sequence). The CDR3 loop reads CASSQDLRNTEAFF. CDR3 DNA sequence: TGTGCCAGCAGCCAAGACCTCAGGAACACTGAAGCTTTCTTT.

The chain links TRBV6-1 to TRBJ1-3, with TRBD1 matching 9 bases. CDR1 MNHNS and CDR2 SASEGT come from the germline V gene. V shed 0 bases and J 2 bases; nucleotides not matched to a gene: 5. The CDR3 sequence is 17 residues long. This CDR3 is CASSEALGTGPGNTIYF. In DNA, the CDR3 is TGTGCCAGCAGTGAAGCCCTCGGGACAGGGCCTGGAAACACCATATATTTT.

The CDR3 loop reads CATQGGTTLYEQYF. The CDR3 nucleotides read TGTGCCACCCAAGGCGGGACCACTCTTTACGAGCAGTACTTC. V is TRBV7-9 and J is TRBJ2-7; maybe TRBD2 (6 bases). The CDR3 spans 14 residues. Trimming pared 10 bases from V and 4 bases from J, leaving 20 bases between. Germline V gene data show CDR1 as SEHNR and CDR2 as FQNEAQ (reference sequence).

The V and J genes are TRBV24-1 and TRBJ2-7; 10 bases line up with TRBD2. V shed 6 bases and J 3 bases; nucleotides not matched to a gene: 7. The germline CDR1 and CDR2 sequences are KGHDR and SFDVKD. The CDR3 is 15 amino acids. The CDR3 coding sequence is TGTGCCACCAGTCCTAGCGGGAGCTTCATCTACGAGCAGTACTTC. This codes for CATSPSGSFIYEQYF.

The chain joins TRBV7-6 to TRBJ2-7, with D possibly matching TRBD1 (5 bases). This CDR3 has 14 residues. The V gene lost 5 bases and the J gene lost 0 bases, with 11 bases spanning the gap. Germline CDR1 is SGHVS and CDR2 is FNYEAQ. Here the CDR3 reads CASSPRVTSYEQYF. DNA of the CDR3: TGTGCCAGCAGCCCCAGGGTTACCTCCTACGAGCAGTACTTC.

The chain recombines TRBV6-1 with TRBJ2-7; 7 nucleotides agree with TRBD2. Per the germline V gene, CDR1 is MNHNS and CDR2 is SASEGT. The trim removed 2 bases at V and 0 bases at J, leaving 4 bases unmatched. CDR3 size: 15 residues. The CDR3 DNA reads as TGTGCCAGCAGTGAAAGTGCTAGCGGCTCCTACGAGCAGTACTTC. Translation: CASSESASGSYEQYF.

The chain combines TRBV9 with TRBJ2-7; TRBD1 agrees at 7 bases. This CDR3 contains 14 residues. Germline-derived CDR1 and CDR2 are SGDLS and YYNGEE. V trimming: 3 bases; J trimming: 6 bases; junction bases outside the gene matches: 9. The CDR3 spells CASSADRASGEQYF. In DNA, the CDR3 is TGTGCCAGCAGCGCCGACAGGGCATCTGGCGAGCAGTACTTC. Filled out from reference TRBV9 and TRBJ2-7, the complete variable domain reads DSGVTQTPKHLITATGQRVTLRCSPRSGDLSVYWYQQSLDQGLQFLIQYYNGEERAKGNILERFSAQQFPDLHSELNLSSLELGDSALYFCASSADRASGEQYFGPGTRLTVT.

The rearrangement joins TRBV6-5 to TRBJ2-7; the match to TRBD1 covers 12 bases. This CDR3 contains 13 residues. Per germline, CDR1 MNHEY and CDR2 SVGAGI. Trimming took 10 bases from V and 5 from J; bases not matched to a gene: 6. The CDR3 loop reads CATFGTGGHEQYF. CDR3 bases: TGTGCCACCTTCGGGACAGGGGGCCACGAGCAGTACTTC.

This rearrangement joins TRBV19 to TRBJ2-2; 10 bases are a match to TRBD1. V trimming: 6 bases; J trimming: 6 bases; junction bases outside the gene matches: 10. The CDR3 totals 16 residues. Germline CDR1 is LNHDA and CDR2 is SQIVND (reference sequence). CDR3 loop: CASSPRQGARSGELFF. CDR3 nucleotides: TGTGCCAGTAGCCCCAGACAGGGGGCGCGTTCCGGGGAGCTGTTTTTT.

This chain uses TRBV12-5 with TRBJ1-1; TRBD1 is a possible D gene (6 bases). Germline V gene sequence: CDR1 LGHNT, CDR2 FRNRAP. CDR3 length: 14 residues. Trimming shortened V by 1 base and J by 11 bases, and 17 bases separated the two germline ends. CDR3 loop: CASGLALLQGDAFF. CDR3 in DNA: TGTGCTAGTGGTTTGGCCCTCTTACAGGGTGACGCTTTCTTT.

The CDR3 sequence is CASSELGTTRKGTEAFF. DNA of the CDR3: TGTGCCAGCAGTGAACTAGGGACAACCCGGAAGGGGACTGAAGCTTTCTTT. The chain has TRBV6-1 and TRBJ1-1; possible D gene TRBD1, 6 bases. Germline CDR1 reads MNHNS; CDR2 reads SASEGT. The CDR3 runs 17 residues. V lost 2 bases and J lost 5, with 21 bases in between.

This clone was picked up a small number of times. V usage is TRBV9 and J usage is TRBJ2-5, with TRBD1 identical over 7 bases. V trimming: 3 bases; J trimming: 0 bases; junction bases outside the gene matches: 5. The CDR3 has 15 amino acids. Germline CDR1 reads SGDLS; CDR2 reads YYNGEE. DNA for the CDR3: TGTGCCAGCAGCGCAACAGGGGTGTACCAAGAGACCCAGTACTTC. Amino acids: CASSATGVYQETQYF.

This clone showed up just a few times. The chain combines TRBV7-2 with TRBJ1-2, with D unclear. V was pared by 5 bases and J by 2 bases, with 12 bases between. The CDR3 has 14 residues. The germline CDR1 and CDR2 sequences are SGHTA and FQGNSA. CDR3 amino acids: CASSPRRGNYGYTF. The CDR3 DNA reads as TGTGCCAGCAGCCCGCGTAGAGGAAACTATGGCTACACCTTC.

This chain joins TRBV4-1 and TRBJ2-7; a weak D match, TRBD1 (6 bases). Germline V gene data show CDR1 as MGHRA and CDR2 as YSYEKL. V was cut by 7 bases and J by 2 bases, with 15 bases left in between. The CDR3 totals 14 residues. The CDR3 loop is CASTPRDTPYEQYF. CDR3 sequence (DNA): TGCGCCAGCACCCCCCGGGACACCCCCTACGAGCAGTACTTC.

The chain is built from TRBV15 and TRBJ1-2, with D unclear. This CDR3 is built from 15 residues. Trimming took 1 base from V and 4 from J, leaving 13 bases between them. Per germline, CDR1 LNHNV and CDR2 YYDKDF (reference sequence). CDR3 coding DNA: TGTGCCACCAGCAGAGGGAACCAGGTTCTCTATGGCTACACCTTC. Translation gives CATSRGNQVLYGYTF.

V is TRBV6-5 and J is TRBJ2-3; perhaps TRBD2 as D (5 bases). Trimming cost V 7 bases and J 2 bases, with 10 bases left between them. CDR3 size: 13 residues. Germline CDR1 and CDR2: MNHEY and SVGAGI. CDR3 protein: CASIGLDTDTQYF. CDR3 DNA sequence: TGTGCCAGCATTGGACTCGACACAGATACGCAGTATTTT.

As DNA, the CDR3 is TGTGCAAGTCGCCTCCGGACAGGCCGTTCCACTGAAGCTTTCTTT. This sequence encodes CASRLRTGRSTEAFF. The chain couples TRBV12-2 to TRBJ1-1; no DNA check was done on the table's D call, TRBD1. TRBV12-2 counts as a pseudogene. The CDR3 is 15 residues long.

The chain links TRBV5-1 to TRBJ2-5; D call uncertain. The germline CDR1 and CDR2 sequences are SGHRS and YFSETQ. The CDR3 is 13 amino acids. V lost 4 bases, J lost 4 bases, and 11 bases lay in between. The CDR3 sequence is CASSLTMRETQYF. In nucleotides, the CDR3 is TGCGCCAGCAGCCTTACTATGAGAGAGACCCAGTACTTC. Looking up the rest from reference TRBV5-1 and TRBJ2-5 gives the full variable domain: KAGVTQTPRYLIKTRGQQVTLSCSPISGHRSVSWYQQTPGQGLQFLFEYFSETQRNKGNFPGRFSGRQFSNSRSEMNVSTLELGDSALYLCASSLTMRETQYFGPGTRLLVL.

V gene TRBV9 combines with J gene TRBJ1-1, with a weak D call TRBD1 (5 bases). V lost 0 bases, J lost 3 bases, and 12 bases lay in between. Germline CDR1 SGDLS, CDR2 YYNGEE. This CDR3 comprises 15 residues. Written as DNA, the CDR3 is TGTGCCAGCAGCGTAGAAGCCAGGGAATACACTGAAGCTTTCTTT. The encoded protein is CASSVEAREYTEAFF.

The genes are TRBV6-5 and TRBJ2-1, with 8 positions matching TRBD2. There are 13 residues in the CDR3. V lost 2 bases and J lost 10; bases outside the gene matches: 4. The germline gives CDR1 MNHEY, CDR2 SVGAGI. The CDR3 bases are TGTGCCAGCAGTTACCCGGGAGGGCTCGAGCAGTTCTTC. Its protein product is CASSYPGGLEQFF.

CDR3 nucleotides: TGTGCCAGCAGTGCCGCGTGGAGGGGGCGCGGGTATCAGCCCCAGCATTTT. It translates to CASSAAWRGRGYQPQHF. The V gene is TRBV2, the J gene TRBJ1-5; 7 bases line up with TRBD1. After removal of 4 bases from V and 5 bases from J, the junction contained 14 bases not matched to a gene. This CDR3 has 17 amino acids. CDR1 is SNHLY, CDR2 FYNNEI, per germline.

The V and J genes are TRBV7-2 and TRBJ2-2, with D tentatively TRBD1 (7 bases). The CDR3 has 15 residues. In germline, CDR1 is SGHTA, CDR2 FQGNSA. The ends were cut back, 5 bases at V and 10 bases at J, with 20 bases in the middle. The CDR3: CASSVEGGGREELFF. DNA of the CDR3: TGTGCCAGCAGCGTAGAAGGAGGGGGCAGGGAGGAGCTGTTTTTT.

The chain recombines TRBV10-3 with TRBJ2-1, with 8 bases fitting TRBD2. The J segment lost 11 bases and the V segment lost 6 bases, leaving 18 bases of the junction unmatched. The CDR3 covers 16 residues. Germline CDR1 and CDR2: ENHRY and SYGVKD. The CDR3 here is CAIRGGDSGKGRQQFF. The CDR3, as DNA: TGTGCCATCAGGGGAGGGGATAGCGGGAAGGGTAGACAGCAGTTCTTC.